The T cell receptor beta chain under discussion was sequenced for a study of cytomegalovirus exposure and HLA in healthy donors (dated by TCRdb to 2017 to 2019). Background on the whole study: According to a later analysis, one platform produced both the roughly 110 validation repertoires and the 666 repertoires of the first cohort. The study aimed to test whether cataloging public T cell receptors could reveal signatures of past pathogen exposure. Along with the approximately 700-subject first cohort, a separate validation cohort of over a hundred different subjects was used. To predict cytomegalovirus infection status, the study brought together high-throughput TCR immunosequencing, statistical association of individual TCRs with disease status, and machine learning. Here is what the overall study found, with its caveats: Across donors, most TCR sequences were observed very rarely, whereas some public TCRs were present in many individuals. According to the authors, the approach could potentially be generalized to other disease states and immunological phenotypes. A later analysis had no HLA typing for the validation cohort, so co-occurrence there was scored across all 110 or so repertoires. A later analysis found that TCRs clustered in the first cohort also tended to co-occur in the roughly 110 validation repertoires, with approximately 94% of cluster scores above 0. The classifier was reported to diagnose cytomegalovirus status with high specificity and sensitivity in both the original and validation cohorts. The study gave a list of under 200 TCR beta chains associated with cytomegalovirus. A few of the identified cytomegalovirus-associated TCR beta chains were confirmed in vitro to be specific for cytomegalovirus antigens.

The library came from the immunoSEQ multiplex PCR assay. The published analysis was carried out like this. To diagnose cytomegalovirus status from the catalog of TCR beta chain sequences, a statistical classification framework was built. TCRdb took over this immuneACCESS table, retaining in-frame rearrangements with V and J assigned. Such tables are incomplete; in checked studies, under half of the missing clones stem from an unresolved V gene, and the remainder is unexplained. V and J calls and clone size follow that table, whereas D and trimming were derived from the DNA. The sample yields 100,000 to 150,000 clones; roughly 95% were counted once. Of the sample, 1.5% to 2% is held by the ten largest clones. A note on this clone: The clone's antigen remains unknown. The input lacks base qualities; no much larger clone sits a single base away.

The donors were included in the validation cohort of over a hundred subjects, a group kept apart from the roughly 680-subject first cohort. This receptor was taken from a young man in good health and CMV-seronegative. Sequenced: PBMCs.

The nucleotides read TGTGCCAGCACCCTGACAGGCCAAAATCAGTACTTC. Translated, this is CASTLTGQNQYF. The chain is assembled from TRBV7-9 and TRBJ2-4; TRBD1 is a weak D gene call, 6 bases matching. Including the terminal cysteine and phenylalanine, the CDR3 comprises 12 residues. Only the CDR3 portion is preserved as DNA: 36 bases, with reading frame beginning at the first base. Trimming removed 7 bases from V and 12 bases from J, leaving 16 bases between the germline ends. According to the germline V gene (reference sequence), CDR1 reads SEHNR and CDR2 reads FQNEAQ.